This entry lists 8 T cell receptor beta chains sequenced from one sample in a study of cytomegalovirus exposure and HLA in healthy donors. Primers included in the PCR were 60 Vbeta and 13 Jbeta primers. Method: immunoSEQ multiplex PCR; TCRdb's copy keeps in-frame clones and lacks some. The table lists fewer than 200,000 clones, approximately 80% of them singletons. The sample comprised PBMCs. These receptors were obtained from a girl aged 2-10 years in good health and CMV-seropositive.

The chain couples TRBV6-1 to TRBJ1-5, with a weak D call TRBD1 (6 bases). The CDR3 has 17 residues. The germline CDR1 and CDR2 sequences are MNHNS and SASEGT. The germline V and J ends were trimmed by 2 bases and 2 bases, with 16 bases remaining between them. The DNA for the CDR3 is TGTGCCAGCAGTGAAAGCGGGGGGGGCCGGGGCAATCAGCCCCAGCATTTT. Amino acids: CASSESGGGRGNQPQHF.

This chain links TRBV4-2 with TRBJ2-1; the match to TRBD2 covers 16 bases. V gave up 0 bases and J gave up 2 bases; unmatched junction bases: 13. The CDR3 totals 22 residues. CDR1 and CDR2 (germline): LGHNA, YNFKEQ. The CDR3 sequence: CASSQDNKLPGLAGGPYNEQFF. The DNA of the CDR3 is TGTGCCAGCAGCCAAGACAACAAACTTCCGGGACTAGCGGGGGGGCCCTACAATGAGCAGTTCTTC.

This chain uses TRBV5-1 with TRBJ2-7, with 9 positions matching TRBD1. J was trimmed by 2 bases and V by 4 bases; bases with no gene match: 7. Germline CDR1 is SGHRS and CDR2 is YFSETQ. CDR3 length: 15 residues. CDR3 bases: TGCGCCAGCAGCAGAGGGACAGGGACAACCTACGAGCAGTACTTC. Protein product: CASSRGTGTTYEQYF.

The chain combines TRBV5-1 with TRBJ2-1, with 7 bases that match TRBD1. This CDR3 is built from 17 residues. Germline V gene sequence: CDR1 SGHRS, CDR2 YFSETQ. V lost 1 base to trimming and J lost 0 bases; unmatched junction nucleotides: 7. This chain's CDR3 is CASSLRGQTSSYNEQFF. The CDR3 DNA is TGCGCCAGCAGCTTGAGGGGACAGACCTCCTCCTACAATGAGCAGTTCTTC. The variable domain in full, completed from reference TRBV5-1 and TRBJ2-1, reads KAGVTQTPRYLIKTRGQQVTLSCSPISGHRSVSWYQQTPGQGLQFLFEYFSETQRNKGNFPGRFSGRQFSNSRSEMNVSTLELGDSALYLCASSLRGQTSSYNEQFFGPGTRLTVL.

This rearrangement joins TRBV19 to TRBJ2-2; TRBD1 aligns across 8 bases. The germline gives CDR1 LNHDA, CDR2 SQIVND (reference sequence). V shed 1 base, J shed 4 bases, and the junction held 2 bases outside the gene matches. The CDR3 loop spans 15 amino acids. The DNA of the CDR3 is TGTGCCAGTAGTATAGGGACAGGGTTCACCGGGGAGCTGTTTTTT. This gives the protein CASSIGTGFTGELFF.

This chain connects TRBV5-6 to TRBJ2-7; the match to TRBD1 covers 7 bases. CDR1 and CDR2 from the germline V gene are SGHDT and YYEEEE. This CDR3 is built from 17 residues. Trimming took 2 bases from V and 0 from J; bases not matched to a gene: 11. CDR3 residues: CASSFEVGTEYSYEQYF. In DNA, the CDR3 is TGTGCCAGCAGCTTTGAGGTAGGGACAGAGTACTCCTACGAGCAGTACTTC.

CDR3 in amino acids: CAWRDSPGQGYEKLFF. CDR3 bases: TGTGCCTGGAGAGACTCGCCGGGGCAGGGGTACGAAAAACTGTTTTTT. This chain uses TRBV30 with TRBJ1-4; D might be TRBD1 (6 bases). Germline V gene data show CDR1 as GTSNPN and CDR2 as SVGIG (reference sequence). The germline V and J ends were trimmed by 3 bases and 8 bases, with 22 bases remaining between them. The CDR3 length is 16 residues.

This clone was picked up a small number of times. V gene TRBV4-1 combines with J gene TRBJ2-2; D remains unclear. In germline, CDR1 is MGHRA, CDR2 YSYEKL. The CDR3 runs to 15 residues. Trimming pared 1 base from V and 4 bases from J, leaving 10 bases between. The CDR3 DNA follows: TGCGCCAGCAGCCAAGGGGCAGGCTCCACCGGGGAGCTGTTTTTT. Protein: CASSQGAGSTGELFF.